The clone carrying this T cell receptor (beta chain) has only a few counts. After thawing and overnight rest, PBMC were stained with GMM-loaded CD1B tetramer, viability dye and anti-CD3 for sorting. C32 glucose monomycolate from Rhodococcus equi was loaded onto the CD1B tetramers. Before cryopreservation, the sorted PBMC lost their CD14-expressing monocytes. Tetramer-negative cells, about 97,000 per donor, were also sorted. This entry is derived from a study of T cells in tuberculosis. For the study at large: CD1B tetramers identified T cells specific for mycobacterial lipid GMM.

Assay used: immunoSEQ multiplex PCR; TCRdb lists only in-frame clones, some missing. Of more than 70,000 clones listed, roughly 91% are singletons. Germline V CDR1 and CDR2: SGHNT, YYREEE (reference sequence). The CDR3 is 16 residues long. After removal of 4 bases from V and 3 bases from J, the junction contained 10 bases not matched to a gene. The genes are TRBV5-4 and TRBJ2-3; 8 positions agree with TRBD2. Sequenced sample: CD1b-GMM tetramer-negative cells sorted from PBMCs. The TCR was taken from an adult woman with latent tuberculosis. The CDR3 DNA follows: TGTGCCAGCAGCCCGGTTAGCGGGGTATTAACAGATACGCAGTATTTT. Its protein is CASSPVSGVLTDTQYF.